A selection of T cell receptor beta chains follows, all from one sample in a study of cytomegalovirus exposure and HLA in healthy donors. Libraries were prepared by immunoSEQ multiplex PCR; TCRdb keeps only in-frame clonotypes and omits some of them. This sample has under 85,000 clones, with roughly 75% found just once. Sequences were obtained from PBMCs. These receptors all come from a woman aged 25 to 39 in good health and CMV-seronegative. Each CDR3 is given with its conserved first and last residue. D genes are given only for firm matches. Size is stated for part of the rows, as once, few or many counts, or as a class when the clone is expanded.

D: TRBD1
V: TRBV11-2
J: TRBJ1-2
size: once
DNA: TGTGCCAGCAGCTTAGATAGGAGTACAGGGGGTAACACCTTC
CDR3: CASSLDRSTGGNTF

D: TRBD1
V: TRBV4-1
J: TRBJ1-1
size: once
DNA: TGCGCCAGCAGCCAAGAGAGGGGGCTCGGAGCTTTCTTT
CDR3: CASSQERGLGAFF

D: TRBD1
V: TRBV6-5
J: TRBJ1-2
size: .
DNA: TGTGCCAGCAGTTACGGGACAGCCAACTATGGCTACACCTTC
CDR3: CASSYGTANYGYTF

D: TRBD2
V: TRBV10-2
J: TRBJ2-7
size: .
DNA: TGCGCCACCGGGAGGTCCCGCTACGAGCAGTACTTC
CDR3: CATGRSRYEQYF

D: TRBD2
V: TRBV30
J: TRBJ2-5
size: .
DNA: TGTGCCTGGAGTTTCGAATACGGGGGGGCGGATAAAGGCGAGACCCAGTACTTC
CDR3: CAWSFEYGGADKGETQYF

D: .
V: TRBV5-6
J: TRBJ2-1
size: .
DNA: TGTGCCAGCAGCCCAATAGGGCTAGGAGGGTCCAATGAGCAGTTCTTC
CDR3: CASSPIGLGGSNEQFF

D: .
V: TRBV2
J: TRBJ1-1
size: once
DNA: TGTGCCAGCAGTGCTCAGGGAACGAACACTGAAGCTTTCTTT
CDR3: CASSAQGTNTEAFF

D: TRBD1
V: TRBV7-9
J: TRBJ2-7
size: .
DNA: TGTGCCAGCAGCGCCTTGGACAGGCACTCCTACGAGCAGTACTTC
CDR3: CASSALDRHSYEQYF

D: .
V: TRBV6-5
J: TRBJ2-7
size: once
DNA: TGTGCCAGCAGCCGAGGACAGACAGTCTACGAGCAGTACTTC
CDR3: CASSRGQTVYEQYF

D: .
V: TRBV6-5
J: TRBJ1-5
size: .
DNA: TGTGCCAGCAGTTACTCGACTCATCAGCCCCAGCATTTT
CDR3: CASSYSTHQPQHF

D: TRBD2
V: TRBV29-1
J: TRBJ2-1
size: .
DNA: TGCAGCGTATCTCTCGGGGGGACTTACAATGAGCAGTTCTTC
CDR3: CSVSLGGTYNEQFF

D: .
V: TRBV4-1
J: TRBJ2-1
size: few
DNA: TGCGCCAGCAGCCAAGAGGAACGGTCCGGGGAGCAGTTCTTC
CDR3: CASSQEERSGEQFF

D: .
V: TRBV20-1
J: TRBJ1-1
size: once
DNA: TGCAGTGCTAGAGGGCAATCTGAAGCTTTCTTT
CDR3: CSARGQSEAFF

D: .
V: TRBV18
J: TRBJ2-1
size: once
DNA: TGTGCCAGCTCACCAGGTGCAGGCATCATCGATGAGCAGTTCTTC
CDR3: CASSPGAGIIDEQFF

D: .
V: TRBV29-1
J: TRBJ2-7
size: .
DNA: TGCAGCGTTGGAGGGAACTCCTACGAGCAGTACTTC
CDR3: CSVGGNSYEQYF

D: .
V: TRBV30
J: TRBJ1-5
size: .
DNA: TGTGCCTGGAGTGTACGTAGTAGCAATCAGCCCCAGCATTTT
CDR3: CAWSVRSSNQPQHF

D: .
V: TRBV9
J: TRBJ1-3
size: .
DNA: TGTGCCAGCAGCCAACTCTCTGGAAACACCATATATTTT
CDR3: CASSQLSGNTIYF

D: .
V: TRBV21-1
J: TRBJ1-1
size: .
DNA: TGTGCCAGCAGATCGACAGGGGAGGGCACTGAAGCTTTCTTT
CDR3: CASRSTGEGTEAFF

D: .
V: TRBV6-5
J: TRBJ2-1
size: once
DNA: TGTGCCAGCAGGGACACAGGGTATTTCAATGAGCAGTTCTTC
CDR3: CASRDTGYFNEQFF

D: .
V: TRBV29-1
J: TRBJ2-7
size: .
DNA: TGCAGCGTTGAACTGCGCGCAACCTACGAGCAGTACTTC
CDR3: CSVELRATYEQYF

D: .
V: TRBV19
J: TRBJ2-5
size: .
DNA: TGTGCCAGTAGTTACCAGGTTCAAGAGACCCAGTACTTC
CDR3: CASSYQVQETQYF

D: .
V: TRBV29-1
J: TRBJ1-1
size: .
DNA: TGCAGCGTTGGTCCAGGCTTGAACACTGAAGCTTTCTTT
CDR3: CSVGPGLNTEAFF

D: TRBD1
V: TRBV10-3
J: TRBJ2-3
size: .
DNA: TGTGCCACCCGAGGGGGCAGCACAGATACGCAGTATTTT
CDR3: CATRGGSTDTQYF

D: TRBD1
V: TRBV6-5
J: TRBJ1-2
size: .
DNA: TGTGCCAGCAGTTATGATAGGGGGCTCAGCTATGGCTACACCTTC
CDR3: CASSYDRGLSYGYTF